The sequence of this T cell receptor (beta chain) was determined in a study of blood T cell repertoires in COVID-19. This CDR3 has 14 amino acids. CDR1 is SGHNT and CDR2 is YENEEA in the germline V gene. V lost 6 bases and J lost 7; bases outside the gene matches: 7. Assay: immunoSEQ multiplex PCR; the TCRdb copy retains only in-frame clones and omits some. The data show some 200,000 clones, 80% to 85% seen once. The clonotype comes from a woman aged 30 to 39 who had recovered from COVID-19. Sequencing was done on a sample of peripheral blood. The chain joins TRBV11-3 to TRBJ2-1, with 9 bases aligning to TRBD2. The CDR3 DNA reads TGTGCCAGCAGTGTTGGCGGGAGGGAGAATGAGCAGTTCTTC. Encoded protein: CASSVGGRENEQFF. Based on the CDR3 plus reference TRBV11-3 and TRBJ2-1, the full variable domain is EAGVVQSPRYKIIEKKQPVAFWCNPISGHNTLYWYLQNLGQGPELLIRYENEEAVDDSQLPKDRFSAERLKGVDSTLKIQPAELGDSAVYLCASSVGGRENEQFFGPGTRLTVL.